The sequence of this TCR beta chain was determined in a study of T cells expressing NK-cell markers. Germline CDR1 MNHNS, CDR2 SASEGT. The CDR3 has 17 amino acids. TCRdb re-called the 5' RACE reads; one entry per CDR3 protein, DNA not given. In all, the sample yields about 160,000 distinct CDR3 sequences. The sequence was collected from a man aged 18 to 70 in good health. The source material was blood T cells: a sorted CD56 or NKG2C T cell subset, CD4+ or CD8+ T cells, or bulk PBMC T cells (not recorded which). The chain has TRBV6-1 and TRBJ2-3; lacking DNA, the TRBD2 call made by TCRdb goes unchecked. The CDR3 region is CASRRLAGGDSTDTQYF.